Below, 20 T cell receptor beta chains from the same sample are listed, as sequenced in a study of prognosis after radiotherapy for stage I lung cancer. It was by two-round multiplex PCR that TCR beta CDR3 was amplified from genomic DNA. Amplification in first-round PCR relied on primers specific to each TRBV and TRBJ gene. One entry per CDR3 protein results from TCRdb running MiXCR on the multiplex PCR reads. Of about 47,000 distinct CDR3 sequences listed, less than 35% are singletons. The sequencing used PBMCs, collected before or after stereotactic body radiation therapy (not recorded which). These receptors all stem from a donor aged 50 or older with non-small cell lung cancer.

This clonotype was observed a few times. V gene TRBV7-9 combines with J gene TRBJ2-1; 12 bases fit TRBD2. The CDR3 is made up of 15 amino acids. V lost 5 bases to trimming and J lost 10 bases; unmatched junction nucleotides: 9. Germline CDR1 reads SEHNR; CDR2 reads FQNEAQ (reference sequence). DNA of the CDR3: TGTGCCAGCAGCAAGAGACTAGCGGGAGAAGGCGAGCAGTTCTTC. The encoded protein is CASSKRLAGEGEQFF. The full variable domain, its missing parts supplied by reference TRBV7-9 and TRBJ2-1, is DTGVSQNPRHKITKRGQNVTFRCDPISEHNRLYWYRQTLGQGPEFLTYFQNEAQLEKSRLLSDRFSAERPKGSFSTLEIQRTEQGDSAMYLCASSKRLAGEGEQFFGPGTRLTVL.

Many counts were recorded for this clonotype. V usage is TRBV28 and J usage is TRBJ2-7; D uncertain. The length of the CDR3 is 11 residues. V was trimmed by 6 bases and J by 7 bases, leaving 10 bases between them. Germline-derived CDR1 and CDR2 are MDHEN and SYDVKM. The CDR3 DNA is TGTGCCAGCAGCATCTTTGGGGAGCAGTACTTC. It specifies CASSIFGEQYF.

The V call is TRBV5-1, the J call TRBJ1-2, with 7 nucleotides matching TRBD1. Germline V gives CDR1 SGHRS, CDR2 YFSETQ. The CDR3 has 15 residues. After removal of 1 base from V and 7 bases from J, the junction contained 10 bases not matched to a gene. CDR3 in amino acids: CASSLSLAGGVGYTF. In DNA form, the CDR3 reads TGCGCCAGCAGCTTGTCCCTGGCAGGGGGTGTTGGCTACACCTTC.

This clonotype was picked up many times. The chain links TRBV6-8 to TRBJ1-2; 7 bases align to TRBD1. The CDR3 loop spans 15 amino acids. V dropped 7 bases and J dropped 2; count of bases not matched to a gene: 10. CDR1 and CDR2 from the germline V gene are MNHGY and SAAAGT. The CDR3 DNA is TGTGCCAGCACCGGGGACCGGACAGGAAACTATGGCTACACCTTC. It encodes CASTGDRTGNYGYTF.

This clonotype was seen at least ten times. CDR3 nucleotides: TGTGCCAGCTCACCAACCGCCACCACCAGGACAGGGGAAGGCTACACCTTC. Its translation: CASSPTATTRTGEGYTF. V usage is TRBV18 and J usage is TRBJ1-2, with 9 bases lining up with TRBD1. Losses at the gene ends were 2 bases for V and 8 bases for J; bases not matched to a gene: 15. Germline values: CDR1 KGHSH, CDR2 LQKENI. This CDR3 is 17 amino acids long. The variable domain in full, completed from reference TRBV18 and TRBJ1-2, reads NAGVMQNPRHLVRRRGQEARLRCSPMKGHSHVYWYRQLPEEGLKFMVYLQKENIIDESGMPKERFSAEFPKEGPSILRIQQVVRGDSAAYFCASSPTATTRTGEGYTFGSGTRLTVV.

This clonotype was seen a handful of times. Possible read error: a much larger clone is one base away. This sequence joins TRBV9 and TRBJ2-7; 12 positions agree with TRBD2. The CDR3 is made up of 16 amino acids. In germline, CDR1 is SGDLS, CDR2 YYNGEE. V dropped 1 base and J dropped 5; count of bases not matched to a gene: 7. CDR3 bases: TGTGCCAGCAGCGTATATCCTAGCGGGAGGGTAAACGAGCAGTACTTC. Translated: CASSVYPSGRVNEQYF.

The sample holds many counts of this clonotype. The rearrangement joins TRBV29-1 to TRBJ1-3; D ambiguous. Trimming removed 3 bases at V and 0 bases at J, with 9 bases between. Germline-derived CDR1 and CDR2 are SQVTM and ANQGSEA. The CDR3 runs 14 residues. The CDR3 loop is CSVDEGRSGNTIYF. The CDR3, as DNA: TGCAGCGTTGACGAGGGTCGCTCTGGAAACACCATATATTTT.

In its sample, this clonotype ranks as medium-sized. The V gene is TRBV30, the J gene TRBJ1-6; the D is unclear. The CDR3 contains 15 residues. V was trimmed by 2 bases and J by 7 bases, leaving 15 bases between them. CDR1 and CDR2 (germline): GTSNPN, SVGIG (reference sequence). CDR3 loop: CAWSRGWGENSPLHF. CDR3 bases: TGTGCCTGGAGTCGAGGTTGGGGAGAAAATTCACCCCTCCACTTT.

Details on this clonotype: A far larger clone is one base from this, pointing to a likely read error. The chain links TRBV6-2 or TRBV6-3 to TRBJ2-3; 9 positions match TRBD2. The CDR3 contains 16 residues. Trimming took 4 bases from V and 6 from J; bases not matched to a gene: 11. Germline CDR1 reads MNHEY; CDR2 reads SVGEGT. The CDR3 reads CASSSWTSVSGDTQYF. The CDR3 DNA sequence: TGTGCCAGCAGTTCCTGGACTAGCGTGAGCGGCGATACGCAGTATTTT.

Ten or more counts support this clonotype. The J gene is TRBJ1-6, the V gene TRBV6-2 or TRBV6-3; TRBD1 might be the D (6 bases). The CDR3 runs 15 residues. The germline V and J ends were trimmed by 6 bases and 3 bases, with 12 bases remaining between them. Germline CDR1 reads MNHEY; CDR2 reads SVGEGT. CDR3 bases: TGTGCCAGCAGGGGGGGCTTTCTCTATAATTCACCCCTCCACTTT. Translated, it gives CASRGGFLYNSPLHF.

This clonotype was picked up many times. CDR3 protein: CSARAWGSGTIRYTF. In DNA form, the CDR3 reads TGCAGTGCTAGAGCCTGGGGATCCGGGACAATTCGCTACACCTTC. This chain joins TRBV20-1 and TRBJ1-2; possibly TRBD1 for D (6 bases). CDR3 size: 15 residues. The germline V gene encodes CDR1 DFQATT and CDR2 SNEGSKA (reference sequence). Trimming pared 1 base from V and 9 bases from J, leaving 21 bases between.

This clonotype was counted a single time. A far larger clone lies a single base away; this is likely a read error. The chain is built from TRBV6-4 and TRBJ2-1, with a weak D call TRBD2 (6 bases). This CDR3 is built from 16 residues. Trimming pared 5 bases from V and 3 bases from J, leaving 17 bases between. Germline CDR1 is MRHNA and CDR2 is SNTAGT. CDR3 residues: CASSWVAVPIYNEQFF. The CDR3 coding sequence is TGTGCCAGCAGTTGGGTAGCGGTGCCCATCTACAATGAGCAGTTCTTC.

The table lists this clonotype with many counts. This chain joins TRBV10-3 and TRBJ2-7; unclear D gene. The germline CDR1 and CDR2 sequences are ENHRY and SYGVKD. The CDR3 length is 14 residues. Trimming left V 0 bases short and J 8 bases short, with 14 bases between. The DNA for the CDR3 is TGTGCCATCAGTGAGTCGACCCTGACGAGAAAGCAGTACTTC. Its translation is CAISESTLTRKQYF.

This clonotype was recorded at least ten times. The chain employs TRBV6-4 and TRBJ2-3, with TRBD2 matching over 9 bases. CDR1 and CDR2 (germline): MRHNA, SNTAGT. This CDR3 region has 15 residues. V shed 0 bases, J shed 6 bases, and the junction held 4 bases outside the gene matches. DNA of the CDR3: TGTGCCAGCAGTGACTCAGGCGGGAGGGCTGATACGCAGTATTTT. Amino acid sequence: CASSDSGGRADTQYF.

This clonotype was counted only a few times. A read error is possible here, since a much larger clone lies one base away. The rearrangement joins TRBV15 to TRBJ1-4, with D possibly matching TRBD1 (6 bases). V dropped 3 bases and J dropped 5 bases, with 7 bases sitting between them. This CDR3 has 13 residues. Germline CDR1 is LNHNV and CDR2 is YYDKDF (reference sequence). In nucleotides, the CDR3 is TGTGCCACCAGCAGTGGACAGAATGAAAAACTGTTTTTT. Translated, it gives CATSSGQNEKLFF.

As regards this clonotype: A far larger clone is off by one base, so a read error is likely. The V and J genes are TRBV6-6 and TRBJ1-5, with unresolved D. Deletions cut 0 bases from V and 7 bases from J, with 13 bases between. This CDR3 spans 15 amino acids. Germline CDR1 and CDR2: MNHNY and SVGAGI (reference sequence). The CDR3: CASSYSVCGRQPQHF. In DNA form, the CDR3 reads TGTGCCAGCAGTTACTCGGTGTGTGGGCGGCAGCCCCAGCATTTT.

The sample holds many counts of this clonotype. This rearrangement joins TRBV7-2 to TRBJ1-2; the D gene is possibly TRBD1 (5 bases). Trimming left V 1 base short and J 3 bases short, with 12 bases between. In germline, CDR1 is SGHTA, CDR2 FQGNSA. This CDR3 is built from 15 residues. CDR3: CASSLGGGRYYGYTF. The DNA for the CDR3 is TGTGCCAGCAGCTTAGGGGGGGGGAGGTACTATGGCTACACCTTC.

Ten or more counts support this clonotype. For the CDR3, the DNA is TGCAGTGCCGTCGGGACCGAGGCCCGCCAGTACTTC. The encoded protein is CSAVGTEARQYF. The chain uses TRBV20-1 and TRBJ2-7, with D possibly called TRBD1 or TRBD2 (5 bases each). From germline, CDR1 is DFQATT and CDR2 SNEGSKA (reference sequence). The germline V and J ends were trimmed by 6 bases and 10 bases, with 19 bases remaining between them. This CDR3 comprises 12 residues.

In the case of this clonotype: An end of the junction does not agree with germline; a read error may underlie this. V gene TRBV12-3 or TRBV12-4 combines with J gene TRBJ2-7, with D possibly TRBD2 on 5 matching bases. The CDR3 loop spans 12 amino acids. This CDR3 reads CAGSPGDYEQYF. DNA of the CDR3: TGTGCCGGCAGCCCCGGGGACTACGAGCAGTACTTC.

This clonotype was seen ten or more times. The chain recombines TRBV5-6 with TRBJ2-1, with D possibly called TRBD1 or TRBD2 (5 bases each). The CDR3 spans 11 residues. Per the germline V gene, CDR1 is SGHDT and CDR2 is YYEEEE. V lost 7 bases and J 14 bases, leaving 16 bases between the germline ends. DNA for the CDR3: TGTGCCAGCGGCCATGAGGGGTTGGAGTTCTTC. Amino acids: CASGHEGLEFF. Using reference TRBV5-6 and TRBJ2-1 for the parts outside the CDR3, the full variable domain is DAGVTQSPTHLIKTRGQQVTLRCSPKSGHDTVSWYQQALGQGPQFIFQYYEEEERQRGNFPDRFSGHQFPNYSSELNVNALLLGDSALYLCASGHEGLEFFGPGTRLTVL.